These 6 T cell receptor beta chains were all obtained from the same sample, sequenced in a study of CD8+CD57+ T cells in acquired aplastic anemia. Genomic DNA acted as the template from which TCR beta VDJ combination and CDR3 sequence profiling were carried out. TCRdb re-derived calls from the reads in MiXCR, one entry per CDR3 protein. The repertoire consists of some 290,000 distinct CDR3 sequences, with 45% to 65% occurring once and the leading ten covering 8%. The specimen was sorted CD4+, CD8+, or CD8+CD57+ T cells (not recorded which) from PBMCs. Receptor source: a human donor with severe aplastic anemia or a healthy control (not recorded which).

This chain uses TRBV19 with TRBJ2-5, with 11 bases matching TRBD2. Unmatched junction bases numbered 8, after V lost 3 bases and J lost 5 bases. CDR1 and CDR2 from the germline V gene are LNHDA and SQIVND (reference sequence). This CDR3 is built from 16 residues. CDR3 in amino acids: CASSISRLAGFETQYF. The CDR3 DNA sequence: TGTGCCAGTAGTATTTCCCGACTAGCGGGATTCGAGACCCAGTACTTC.

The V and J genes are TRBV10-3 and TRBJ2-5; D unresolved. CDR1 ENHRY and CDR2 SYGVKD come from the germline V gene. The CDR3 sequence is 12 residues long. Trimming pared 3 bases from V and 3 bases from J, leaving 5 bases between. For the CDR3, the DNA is TGTGCCATCAGTGAAAATGAAGAGACCCAGTACTTC. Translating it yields CAISENEETQYF.

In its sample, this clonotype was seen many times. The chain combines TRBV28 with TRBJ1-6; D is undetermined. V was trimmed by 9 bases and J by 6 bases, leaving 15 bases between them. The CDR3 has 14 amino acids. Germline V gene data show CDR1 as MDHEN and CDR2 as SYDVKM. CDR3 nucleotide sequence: TGTGCCAGTCGGCGGTTCCCCCTTAATTCACCCCTCCACTTT. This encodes CASRRFPLNSPLHF.

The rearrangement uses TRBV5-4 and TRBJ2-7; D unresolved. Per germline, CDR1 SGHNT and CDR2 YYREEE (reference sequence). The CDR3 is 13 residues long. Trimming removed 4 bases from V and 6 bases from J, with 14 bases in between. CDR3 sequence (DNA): TGTGCCAGCAGCATGACGACACGTGTCGAGCAGTACTTC. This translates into CASSMTTRVEQYF.

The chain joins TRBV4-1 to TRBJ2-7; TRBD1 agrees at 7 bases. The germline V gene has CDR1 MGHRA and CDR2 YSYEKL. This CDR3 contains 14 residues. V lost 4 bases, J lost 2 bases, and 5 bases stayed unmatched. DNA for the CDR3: TGCGCCAGCAGCCTCCGGGACAGTGCCTACGAGCAGTACTTC. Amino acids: CASSLRDSAYEQYF.

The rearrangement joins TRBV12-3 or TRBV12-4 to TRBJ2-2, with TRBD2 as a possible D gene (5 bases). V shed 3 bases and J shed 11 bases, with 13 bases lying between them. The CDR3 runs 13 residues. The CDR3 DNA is TGTGCCAGCAGTTTCAGACCTTCGGGAGAGCTGTTTTTT. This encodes CASSFRPSGELFF.